The next 18 T cell receptor beta chains were all read from a single sample in a study of cytomegalovirus exposure and HLA in healthy donors. The study ran its PCR with 60 Vbeta and 13 Jbeta primers. The table came from immunoSEQ multiplex PCR; TCRdb's copy has only in-frame clones and leaves some out. The repertoire holds 150,000 to 200,000 clones, with 70% to 80% as singletons. Material: PBMCs. These receptors were taken from a woman in her forties in good health and CMV-seronegative.

V and J are TRBV9 and TRBJ2-5, with 8 nucleotides matching TRBD1. Germline V gene sequence: CDR1 SGDLS, CDR2 YYNGEE. The CDR3 totals 14 residues. V shed 3 bases and J 4 bases; nucleotides not matched to a gene: 5. CDR3 amino acids: CASSADRGVETQYF. The CDR3 DNA reads TGTGCCAGCAGCGCCGACAGGGGAGTAGAGACCCAGTACTTC. The whole variable domain, filled in from reference TRBV9 and TRBJ2-5, reads DSGVTQTPKHLITATGQRVTLRCSPRSGDLSVYWYQQSLDQGLQFLIQYYNGEERAKGNILERFSAQQFPDLHSELNLSSLELGDSALYFCASSADRGVETQYFGPGTRLLVL.

The V gene is TRBV5-1, the J gene TRBJ1-1; 10 bases map to TRBD1. Germline values: CDR1 SGHRS, CDR2 YFSETQ. The CDR3 sequence is 15 residues long. J gave up 3 bases and V 3 bases, and 5 bases lay outside the gene matches. The CDR3 spells CASSWGQGIDTEAFF. As DNA, the CDR3 is TGCGCCAGCAGCTGGGGACAGGGGATTGACACTGAAGCTTTCTTT. The whole variable domain, filled in from reference TRBV5-1 and TRBJ1-1, reads KAGVTQTPRYLIKTRGQQVTLSCSPISGHRSVSWYQQTPGQGLQFLFEYFSETQRNKGNFPGRFSGRQFSNSRSEMNVSTLELGDSALYLCASSWGQGIDTEAFFGQGTRLTVV.

V and J are TRBV6-5 and TRBJ1-1; D may be TRBD1 (6 bases). Germline lookup yields CDR1 MNHEY and CDR2 SVGAGI. The CDR3 has 15 amino acids. The ends were cut back, 2 bases at V and 1 base at J, with 11 bases in the middle. The CDR3 DNA sequence: TGTGCCAGCAGTTACGCCGGACAGAAGAACACTGAAGCTTTCTTT. Protein sequence: CASSYAGQKNTEAFF.

The chain couples TRBV25-1 to TRBJ2-1, with 14 bases fitting TRBD2. Germline CDR1 MGHDK, CDR2 SYGVNS. CDR3 size: 16 residues. Trimming cost V 3 bases and J 7 bases; bases outside gene matches: 5. CDR3 DNA: TGTGCCAGCAGTGATGGGGGACTAGCGGGAGCAAATGAGCAGTTCTTC. Protein product: CASSDGGLAGANEQFF.

The chain joins TRBV7-3 to TRBJ1-2, with D maybe TRBD1 (5 bases). Per the germline V gene, CDR1 is SGHTA and CDR2 is FQGTGA. V was shortened by 2 bases and J by 4 bases, with 11 bases between the two germline ends. The CDR3 length is 14 residues. The CDR3 spells CASSLAPDTYGYTF. In DNA, the CDR3 is TGTGCCAGCAGCTTAGCCCCGGACACCTATGGCTACACCTTC.

This clone has just a few counts. The V call is TRBV6-1, the J call TRBJ1-2; 7 bases align to TRBD1. Germline V gives CDR1 MNHNS, CDR2 SASEGT. V trimming: 6 bases; J trimming: 3 bases; junction bases outside the gene matches: 7. The CDR3 sequence is 14 residues long. This CDR3 is CASRGTVRDYGYTF. CDR3 DNA: TGTGCCAGCAGGGGGACAGTGAGAGACTATGGCTACACCTTC.

The genes are TRBV19 and TRBJ1-4, with 9 positions matching TRBD1. Per the germline V gene, CDR1 is LNHDA and CDR2 is SQIVND (reference sequence). After removal of 4 bases from V and 8 bases from J, the junction contained 8 bases not matched to a gene. This CDR3 has 15 amino acids. The CDR3 here is CASSSLQGAGEKLFF. The CDR3 DNA sequence: TGTGCCAGTAGTAGCCTACAGGGGGCAGGGGAAAAACTGTTTTTT.

This chain links TRBV6-1 with TRBJ1-5; 9 bases line up with TRBD1. J gave up 0 bases and V 3 bases, and 9 bases lay outside the gene matches. The CDR3 is made up of 18 amino acids. Germline CDR1 is MNHNS and CDR2 is SASEGT. CDR3 DNA sequence: TGTGCCAGCAGTGAGCAAGGGACAGGGCGTTATAGCAATCAGCCCCAGCATTTT. Translated, it gives CASSEQGTGRYSNQPQHF.

This clone came up a few times. The chain has TRBV27 and TRBJ1-2; the D is unclear. Germline CDR1 and CDR2: MNHEY and SMNVEV (reference sequence). Trimming left V 3 bases short and J 2 bases short, with 7 bases between. This CDR3 is built from 13 residues. The CDR3 region has the DNA TGTGCCAGCAGTTTCAAAGAGAACTATGGCTACACCTTC. Translation: CASSFKENYGYTF.

This chain links TRBV28 with TRBJ2-3; 7 nucleotides match TRBD2. J gave up 2 bases and V 5 bases, and 4 bases lay outside the gene matches. The CDR3 covers 14 residues. Germline CDR1 and CDR2: MDHEN and SYDVKM. The CDR3 nucleotides read TGTGCCAGCAGTGGGGCGGGGGACACAGATACGCAGTATTTT. It encodes CASSGAGDTDTQYF.

The chain recombines TRBV30 with TRBJ1-2; weak D call: TRBD1 (5 bases). V was clipped by 5 bases and J by 6 bases, with 16 bases between them. The CDR3 spans 13 residues. Germline CDR1 and CDR2: GTSNPN and SVGIG (reference sequence). The CDR3 sequence: CAWDGGLPNGYTF. Here the CDR3 DNA reads TGTGCCTGGGACGGGGGGTTACCGAATGGCTACACCTTC. Looking up the rest from reference TRBV30 and TRBJ1-2 gives the full variable domain: SQTIHQWPATLVQPVGSPLSLECTVEGTSNPNLYWYRQAAGRGLQLLFYSVGIGQISSEVPQNLSASRPQDRQFILSSKKLLLSDSGFYLCAWDGGLPNGYTFGSGTRLTVV.

In this sample, this clone turned up once. The chain combines TRBV14 with TRBJ1-5, with D uncertain. Germline assignment: CDR1 SGHDN and CDR2 FVKESK. The CDR3 spans 13 residues. V was cut by 0 bases and J by 5 bases, with 5 bases left in between. The CDR3 here is CASSQDRDQPQHF. For the CDR3, the DNA is TGTGCCAGCAGCCAAGACCGGGATCAGCCCCAGCATTTT.

A single count supports this clone. The rearrangement joins TRBV6-1 to TRBJ2-5, with a weak D call TRBD1 (5 bases). From germline, CDR1 is MNHNS and CDR2 SASEGT. CDR3 length equals 17 residues. Trimming took 2 bases from V and 2 from J, leaving 18 bases between them. The CDR3 DNA reads TGTGCCAGCAGTGAAAGTTATGCAGGGAACTCTCAAGAGACCCAGTACTTC. Translating it yields CASSESYAGNSQETQYF.

This clone occurred once. The CDR3 here is CASSGWTGAGANVLTF. Written as DNA, the CDR3 is TGTGCCAGCAGTGGCTGGACAGGGGCTGGGGCCAACGTCCTGACTTTC. The V gene is TRBV6-1, the J gene TRBJ2-6, with 9 bases fitting TRBD1. The ends lost 4 bases at V and 2 bases at J; junction bases unmatched: 3. Germline CDR1 MNHNS, CDR2 SASEGT. This CDR3 contains 16 residues.

This chain links TRBV6-1 with TRBJ2-1; D not certain. The V and J ends lost 1 base and 5 bases respectively, with 9 bases between them. This CDR3 region has 14 residues. Germline V lookup: CDR1 MNHNS, CDR2 SASEGT. DNA for the CDR3: TGTGCCAGCAGTGAAGGGTCAGGCCACAATGAGCAGTTCTTC. Its protein product is CASSEGSGHNEQFF.

This clone appeared a single time. The chain joins TRBV19 to TRBJ1-2; 7 nucleotides agree with TRBD1. Germline V gene data show CDR1 as LNHDA and CDR2 as SQIVND (reference sequence). Germline trimming cut 4 bases from V and 4 bases from J; bases unmatched to any gene: 12. The CDR3 has 16 amino acids. The chain's CDR3 is CASSTTGQEVFYGYTF. The CDR3 nucleotides read TGTGCCAGTAGTACTACTGGACAGGAGGTCTTCTATGGCTACACCTTC.

This clone has only one observation. The chain links TRBV11-3 to TRBJ2-2; D is unresolved. Trimming removed 7 bases at V and 2 bases at J, with 17 bases between. Per the germline V gene, CDR1 is SGHNT and CDR2 is YENEEA. CDR3 length: 16 amino acids. The CDR3 nucleotides read TGTGCCAGCAACGCAGTAGAGGCCGTCAACACCGGGGAGCTGTTTTTT. It translates to CASNAVEAVNTGELFF.

The chain recombines TRBV18 with TRBJ1-5; D is perhaps TRBD1 (6 bases). CDR3 size: 15 residues. The germline V gene has CDR1 KGHSH and CDR2 LQKENI. Deletions cut 4 bases from V and 5 bases from J, with 15 bases between. The CDR3 region has the DNA TGTGCCAGCTCACTCCAACGGGACACTTATCAGCCCCAGCATTTT. This codes for CASSLQRDTYQPQHF.